Below, 12 T cell receptor beta chains from the same sample are listed, as sequenced in a study of T cell changes during pregnancy in multiple sclerosis. Produced via immunoSEQ multiplex PCR; TCRdb's table is partial and in-frame only. The repertoire holds about 66,000 clones, just over 90% seen once, with more than 1.4% in the top ten. The sample was peripheral blood, taken in the third trimester of pregnancy. These receptors originate from a female donor with multiple sclerosis, enrolled in a pregnancy study.

V is TRBV25-1 and J is TRBJ2-2; 9 nucleotides align to TRBD1. The CDR3 is made up of 14 amino acids. V gave up 10 bases and J gave up 3 bases; unmatched junction bases: 6. Germline loops: CDR1 MGHDK, CDR2 SYGVNS. The CDR3 spells CATHTGGYTGELFF. As DNA, the CDR3 is TGTGCCACCCACACAGGGGGCTACACCGGGGAGCTGTTTTTT.

The chain has TRBV9 and TRBJ2-3, with unresolved D. This CDR3 spans 14 amino acids. Trimming shortened V by 9 bases and J by 1 base, and 15 bases separated the two germline ends. Germline-derived CDR1 and CDR2 are SGDLS and YYNGEE. Here the CDR3 reads CATQTQLGTDTQYF. The CDR3 DNA is TGTGCCACCCAGACACAGTTGGGCACAGATACGCAGTATTTT.

The V call is TRBV19, the J call TRBJ2-5; 12 bases line up with TRBD1. J lost 4 bases, V lost 2 bases, and 17 bases had no gene match. This CDR3 is 20 amino acids long. Per the germline V gene, CDR1 is LNHDA and CDR2 is SQIVND (reference sequence). CDR3 DNA sequence: TGTGCCAGTAGTATATTGGGGACAGGGGGCAAGAGGTGGAAGGGAGAGACCCAGTACTTC. This translates into CASSILGTGGKRWKGETQYF. Complete variable domain (other parts from reference TRBV19 and TRBJ2-5): DGGITQSPKYLFRKEGQNVTLSCEQNLNHDAMYWYRQDPGQGLRLIYYSQIVNDFQKGDIAEGYSVSREKKESFPLTVTSAQKNPTAFYLCASSILGTGGKRWKGETQYFGPGTRLLVL.

The rearrangement links TRBV7-2 to TRBJ2-3; 10 positions match TRBD2. The CDR3 runs 18 residues. The junction had 14 bases not matched to a gene; V was cut back by 2 bases and J by 6 bases. CDR1 SGHTA and CDR2 FQGNSA come from the germline V gene. This CDR3 is CASSLPSGGYQSRDTQYF. The CDR3 DNA sequence: TGTGCCAGCAGCTTACCTAGCGGGGGCTACCAAAGCCGGGATACGCAGTATTTT.

The chain couples TRBV6-6 to TRBJ1-3, with 9 nucleotides matching TRBD1. CDR1 and CDR2 from the germline V gene are MNHNY and SVGAGI (reference sequence). V shed 6 bases and J 1 base; nucleotides not matched to a gene: 7. The CDR3 loop spans 16 amino acids. The CDR3 loop reads CASRKGQGESGNTIYF. For the CDR3, the DNA is TGTGCCAGCAGAAAGGGACAGGGAGAGTCTGGAAACACCATATATTTT.

The V gene is TRBV9, the J gene TRBJ2-7; TRBD2 aligns across 8 bases. Losses at the gene ends were 2 bases for V and 2 bases for J; bases not matched to a gene: 6. CDR3 length equals 15 residues. Per germline, CDR1 SGDLS and CDR2 YYNGEE. The chain's CDR3 is CASSVGSGGPYEQYF. Here the CDR3 DNA reads TGTGCCAGCAGCGTGGGGTCGGGGGGGCCCTACGAGCAGTACTTC.

The chain carries TRBV5-1 and TRBJ1-1, with D possibly being TRBD1 (5 bases). CDR1 is SGHRS, CDR2 YFSETQ, per germline. CDR3 length: 14 amino acids. The V end was cut by 9 bases, the J end by 3 bases, with 18 bases between. For the CDR3, the DNA is TGCGCCACCCGCCCAGGGTCATCGGACACTGAAGCTTTCTTT. This codes for CATRPGSSDTEAFF.

This chain links TRBV19 with TRBJ1-5; tentative D call: TRBD1 (6 bases). This CDR3 is built from 16 residues. From germline, CDR1 is LNHDA and CDR2 SQIVND (reference sequence). The V end lost 4 bases, the J end lost 0 bases, and 13 bases lay between the germline ends. The CDR3 nucleotides read TGTGCCAGTAGTAAATTAGACAGGATTAGCAATCAGCCCCAGCATTTT. Translated: CASSKLDRISNQPQHF.

The chain uses TRBV14 and TRBJ1-1; D is unclear. Germline-derived CDR1 and CDR2 are SGHDN and FVKESK. There are 14 residues in the CDR3. Trimming pared 1 base from V and 7 bases from J, leaving 13 bases between. The CDR3 protein is CASSQARSVLEAFF. CDR3 nucleotides: TGTGCCAGCAGCCAAGCTAGGTCAGTACTTGAAGCTTTCTTT. Drawing the rest from reference TRBV14 and TRBJ1-1, the complete variable domain is EAGVTQFPSHSVIEKGQTVTLRCDPISGHDNLYWYRRVMGKEIKFLLHFVKESKQDESGMPNNRFLAERTGGTYSTLKVQPAELEDSGVYFCASSQARSVLEAFFGQGTRLTVV.

The chain links TRBV9 to TRBJ1-5, with no clear D. The CDR3 extends over 13 amino acids. Germline CDR1 and CDR2: SGDLS and YYNGEE. The V and J ends lost 4 bases and 5 bases respectively, with 10 bases between them. The CDR3 is CASSQTEDQPQHF. CDR3 DNA sequence: TGTGCCAGCAGCCAAACTGAGGATCAGCCCCAGCATTTT. Using reference TRBV9 and TRBJ1-5 for the parts outside the CDR3, the full variable domain is DSGVTQTPKHLITATGQRVTLRCSPRSGDLSVYWYQQSLDQGLQFLIQYYNGEERAKGNILERFSAQQFPDLHSELNLSSLELGDSALYFCASSQTEDQPQHFGDGTRLSIL.

This chain connects TRBV5-1 to TRBJ2-1; D is perhaps TRBD2 (6 bases). V was clipped by 2 bases and J by 7 bases, with 10 bases between them. The germline V gene encodes CDR1 SGHRS and CDR2 YFSETQ. The CDR3 is 13 residues long. DNA of the CDR3: TGCGCCAGCAGCTTCGGCGGGGCGAATGAGCAGTTCTTC. Its translation is CASSFGGANEQFF.

This chain connects TRBV5-1 to TRBJ2-5; perhaps TRBD2 as D (6 bases). Germline-derived CDR1 and CDR2 are SGHRS and YFSETQ. The CDR3 spans 15 residues. V lost 1 base, J lost 1 base, and 11 bases lay in between. The CDR3, as DNA: TGCGCCAGCAGCTTGCCAGCGGGTTTCCAAGAGACCCAGTACTTC. Translation gives CASSLPAGFQETQYF.